The 30 T cell receptor beta chains presented below share a single source sample, sequenced in a study of blood T cell repertoires in COVID-19. Method: immunoSEQ multiplex PCR; TCRdb's copy keeps in-frame clones and lacks some. The sample carries under 500,000 clones, nearly 90% recorded once. The source material was PBMCs or T cells enriched from blood (not recorded which). The receptors come from a young woman with acute COVID-19.

This clone appeared a few times. V is TRBV20-1 and J is TRBJ2-1; TRBD2 agrees at 8 bases. The CDR3 contains 15 residues. Germline V CDR1 and CDR2: DFQATT, SNEGSKA (reference sequence). J gave up 6 bases and V 3 bases, and 10 bases lay outside the gene matches. CDR3 nucleotide sequence: TGCAGTGCTAGTATCGGGGGGGCGGACTCCAATGAGCAGTTCTTC. It specifies CSASIGGADSNEQFF.

This chain connects TRBV21-1 to TRBJ1-2; TRBD1 reflects the table's D call only, with no check against the DNA. TRBV21-1 is described as a pseudogene. The CDR3 has 16 residues. CDR3 nucleotides: TGTGCCAGCAGCAAAGGTCTCAGGATGAAACCTTCTGGCTACACCTTC. Amino acids: CASSKGLRMKPSGYTF.

The chain uses TRBV6-6 and TRBJ1-3; D is perhaps TRBD1 (5 bases). The germline V gene has CDR1 MNHNY and CDR2 SVGAGI (reference sequence). Trimming cost V 4 bases and J 6 bases, with 13 bases left between them. The CDR3 spans 14 residues. CDR3 protein: CASSFVQGENTIYF. The DNA for the CDR3 is TGTGCCAGCAGTTTCGTCCAGGGTGAAAACACCATATATTTT.

The CDR3 coding sequence is TGCGCCAGCAGTGTTACGGTAGCGGGCCACAATGAGCAGTTCTTC. Amino acids: CASSVTVAGHNEQFF. The genes are TRBV10-2 and TRBJ2-1; 7 nucleotides agree with TRBD2. This CDR3 has 15 amino acids. V shed 4 bases, J shed 5 bases, and the junction held 8 bases outside the gene matches. Germline loops: CDR1 WSHSY, CDR2 SAAADI.

This clone was seen once. The V call is TRBV7-6, the J call TRBJ2-6; TRBD1 agrees at 10 bases. Germline values: CDR1 SGHVS, CDR2 FNYEAQ. CDR3 length: 19 amino acids. J gave up 0 bases and V 4 bases, and 9 bases lay outside the gene matches. Here the CDR3 reads CASSSEPGQGSSGANVLTF. The CDR3 nucleotides read TGTGCCAGCAGCTCAGAACCGGGACAGGGGTCCTCTGGGGCCAACGTCCTGACTTTC. Complete variable domain (other parts from reference TRBV7-6 and TRBJ2-6): GAGVSQSPRYKVTKRGQDVALRCDPISGHVSLYWYRQALGQGPEFLTYFNYEAQQDKSGLPNDRFSAERPEGSISTLTIQRTEQRDSAMYRCASSSEPGQGSSGANVLTFGAGSRLTVL.

This clone was counted only a few times. The chain joins TRBV6-2 or TRBV6-3 to TRBJ1-2, with 9 positions matching TRBD1. The CDR3 runs 13 residues. The V and J ends lost 5 bases and 8 bases, in that order; junction bases with no gene match: 6. The germline V gene encodes CDR1 MNHEY and CDR2 SVGEGT. CDR3 nucleotides: TGTGCCAGCAGTACCGGACAGGGGACGGGCTACACCTTC. Amino acids: CASSTGQGTGYTF.

The genes are TRBV27 and TRBJ2-4, with 8 bases lining up with TRBD1. Germline loops: CDR1 MNHEY, CDR2 SMNVEV (reference sequence). The CDR3 spans 14 residues. Unmatched junction bases numbered 5, after V lost 5 bases and J lost 5 bases. CDR3 bases: TGTGCCAGCAGTCCGGGACAGGCCCAAAACATTCAGTACTTC. Its protein is CASSPGQAQNIQYF.

The genes are TRBV30 and TRBJ1-5; D is unclear. This CDR3 has 17 residues. Trimming cost V 2 bases and J 0 bases, with 17 bases left between them. Germline V gene lookup returns CDR1 GTSNPN and CDR2 SVGIG (reference sequence). This CDR3 is CAWSPPGVLYSNQPQHF. DNA for the CDR3: TGTGCCTGGAGTCCACCGGGAGTCCTGTATAGCAATCAGCCCCAGCATTTT. The full variable domain, its missing parts supplied by reference TRBV30 and TRBJ1-5, is SQTIHQWPATLVQPVGSPLSLECTVEGTSNPNLYWYRQAAGRGLQLLFYSVGIGQISSEVPQNLSASRPQDRQFILSSKKLLLSDSGFYLCAWSPPGVLYSNQPQHFGDGTRLSIL.

CDR3 region: CASSRQDRQPQHF. The CDR3 nucleotides read TGTGCCAGCTCACGACAGGACCGCCAGCCCCAGCATTTT. V and J are TRBV18 and TRBJ1-5; a weak D match, TRBD1 (6 bases). Looked up from germline, CDR1 is KGHSH and CDR2 is LQKENI. There are 13 residues in the CDR3. The germline V and J ends were trimmed by 4 bases and 7 bases, with 11 bases remaining between them.

V usage is TRBV15 and J usage is TRBJ2-7; weak D call: TRBD2 (5 bases). Trimming took off 0 bases at V and 6 bases at J, with 9 bases between the two ends. Germline CDR1 LNHNV, CDR2 YYDKDF (reference sequence). This CDR3 contains 13 residues. The CDR3 DNA sequence: TGTGCCACCAGCAGAGATAGCCGGGGCGAGCAGTACTTC. Amino acid sequence: CATSRDSRGEQYF. The variable domain in full, completed from reference TRBV15 and TRBJ2-7, reads DAMVIQNPRYQVTQFGKPVTLSCSQTLNHNVMYWYQQKSSQAPKLLFHYYDKDFNNEADTPDNFQSRRPNTSFCFLDIRSPGLGDTAMYLCATSRDSRGEQYFGPGTRLTVT.

The J gene is TRBJ1-1, the V gene TRBV9; no definite D call. With 0 bases removed from V and 10 bases from J, the gap between germline ends came to 10 bases. The CDR3 consists of 12 residues. Germline V gene sequence: CDR1 SGDLS, CDR2 YYNGEE. The CDR3 nucleotides are TGTGCCAGCAGCGTAGCGAGGTTTGCAGCTTTCTTT. Translation: CASSVARFAAFF.

The chain uses TRBV7-9 and TRBJ1-1; the D gene is possibly TRBD1 (5 bases). V was pared by 5 bases and J by 3 bases, with 16 bases between. CDR3 length: 15 amino acids. CDR1 is SEHNR and CDR2 is FQNEAQ in the germline V gene (reference sequence). CDR3 DNA: TGTGCCAGCAGCCCGTCGGGGGGAGGTCACACTGAAGCTTTCTTT. This codes for CASSPSGGGHTEAFF.

This rearrangement joins TRBV7-3 to TRBJ1-6, with 8 bases aligning to TRBD1. V was clipped by 2 bases and J by 10 bases; unmatched bases: 13. The CDR3 loop spans 17 amino acids. CDR1 is SGHTA, CDR2 FQGTGA, per germline. The CDR3 loop is CASSLSSGPGGSSPLHF. In nucleotides, the CDR3 is TGTGCCAGCAGCTTATCCTCAGGACCAGGGGGCAGCTCACCCCTCCACTTT.

This clone was picked up one time. The chain combines TRBV5-1 with TRBJ2-7, with 9 positions matching TRBD1. The V gene's germline CDR1 is SGHRS and CDR2 YFSETQ. V lost 4 bases to trimming and J lost 5 bases; unmatched junction nucleotides: 16. This CDR3 has 17 residues. This CDR3 is CASSVWEIGTGSDEQYF. CDR3 coding DNA: TGCGCCAGCAGCGTATGGGAGATCGGGACAGGGTCTGACGAGCAGTACTTC.

Concerning this clone itself: One junction end does not reproduce the germline sequence, and a read error may be involved. This chain joins TRBV2 and TRBJ2-7, with 9 bases lining up with TRBD2. CDR1 is SNHLY, CDR2 FYNNEI, per germline. The CDR3 sequence is 13 residues long. The CDR3 sequence is CASSEPTPSGVQF. The CDR3 coding sequence is TGTGCCAGCAGTGAACCGACCCCTAGCGGGGTACAATTC.

This clone was detected only once. The chain links TRBV24-1 to TRBJ2-5; D unresolved. The CDR3 totals 12 residues. Trimming removed 0 bases at V and 4 bases at J, with 2 bases between. Germline V gene data show CDR1 as KGHDR and CDR2 as SFDVKD. The CDR3 is CATSDLLETQYF. In DNA, the CDR3 is TGTGCCACCAGTGATTTGCTAGAGACCCAGTACTTC.

CDR3: CAWSVRAGEQFF. DNA of the CDR3: TGTGCCTGGAGTGTAAGGGCGGGTGAGCAGTTCTTC. This rearrangement joins TRBV30 to TRBJ2-1; a possible D gene is TRBD2 (5 bases). The CDR3 covers 12 residues. The ends were cut back, 0 bases at V and 9 bases at J, with 9 bases in the middle. The germline V gene encodes CDR1 GTSNPN and CDR2 SVGIG (reference sequence).

V gene TRBV2 combines with J gene TRBJ1-1; 7 bases map to TRBD1. Unmatched junction bases numbered 7, after V lost 5 bases and J lost 4 bases. The CDR3 is made up of 14 amino acids. In germline, CDR1 is SNHLY, CDR2 FYNNEI. CDR3 in DNA: TGTGCCAGCAGTACGACAGGGTGGAGCACTGAAGCTTTCTTT. Protein: CASSTTGWSTEAFF.

The genes are TRBV7-8 and TRBJ2-7, with D uncertain. Looked up from germline, CDR1 is SGHVS and CDR2 is FQNEAQ. V was pared by 4 bases and J by 3 bases, with 10 bases between. The CDR3 runs to 13 residues. CDR3 in DNA: TGTGCCAGCAGCTCCATGAGATACTACGAGCAGTACTTC. It specifies CASSSMRYYEQYF.

On this clone: This same CDR3 is encoded by further DNA sequences in the sample. This sequence joins TRBV5-1 and TRBJ2-1, with TRBD2 matching 7 bases. The germline CDR1 and CDR2 sequences are SGHRS and YFSETQ. The CDR3 runs to 15 residues. The ends lost 2 bases at V and 3 bases at J; junction bases unmatched: 5. The CDR3 loop is CASSLGGEGYNEQFF. The CDR3, as DNA: TGCGCCAGCAGCTTAGGCGGGGAGGGCTACAATGAGCAGTTCTTC.

This clone was seen just once. This rearrangement joins TRBV29-1 to TRBJ1-2, with a possible D match to TRBD1 (6 bases). Germline V lookup: CDR1 SQVTM, CDR2 ANQGSEA. V was shortened by 0 bases and J by 6 bases, with 20 bases between the two germline ends. The CDR3 has 16 amino acids. The CDR3 nucleotides are TGCAGCGTTGAAGATCACCCAGGGGCGGAAATAAATGGCTACACCTTC. This translates into CSVEDHPGAEINGYTF.

This clone was counted once. The CDR3 sequence: CASGRGDRKDTEAFF. The CDR3 DNA reads TGCGCCAGCGGCCGTGGGGACAGGAAGGACACTGAAGCTTTCTTT. The chain links TRBV5-1 to TRBJ1-1; TRBD1 aligns across 8 bases. The germline V gene has CDR1 SGHRS and CDR2 YFSETQ. With 7 bases clipped from V and 3 bases from J, the junction kept 11 bases outside the gene matches. The CDR3 is made up of 15 amino acids.

The V and J genes are TRBV7-3 and TRBJ1-2; D ambiguous. Trimming took off 2 bases at V and 4 bases at J, with 11 bases between the two ends. In germline, CDR1 is SGHTA, CDR2 FQGTGA. This CDR3 region has 14 residues. The DNA of the CDR3 is TGTGCCAGCAGCTTACTTCCGGGGTCCTATGGCTACACCTTC. Residues: CASSLLPGSYGYTF.

This clone was counted a single time. The chain recombines TRBV20-1 with TRBJ2-5, with 8 positions matching TRBD2. V trimming: 6 bases; J trimming: 7 bases; junction bases outside the gene matches: 4. Germline-derived CDR1 and CDR2 are DFQATT and SNEGSKA (reference sequence). The CDR3 consists of 11 residues. The CDR3, as DNA: TGCAGTGCGCGACTAGCGAGGACCCAGTACTTC. It specifies CSARLARTQYF.

The chain joins TRBV11-2 to TRBJ2-7; 7 positions match TRBD1. The length of the CDR3 is 16 residues. V trimming: 5 bases; J trimming: 2 bases; junction bases outside the gene matches: 12. Germline V gene lookup returns CDR1 SGHAT and CDR2 FQNNGV. CDR3 sequence reads: CASSPWTGSFPYEQYF. The CDR3 DNA reads as TGTGCCAGCAGCCCCTGGACAGGCTCATTTCCCTACGAGCAGTACTTC.

The rearrangement uses TRBV2 and TRBJ2-1; D perhaps matches TRBD1 (5 bases). The V gene lost 4 bases and the J gene lost 0 bases, with 16 bases spanning the gap. Germline CDR1 and CDR2: SNHLY and FYNNEI. The CDR3 has 17 amino acids. CDR3 sequence (DNA): TGTGCCAGCAGTGCACCCGGACAATCGTACTCCTACAATGAGCAGTTCTTC. Its protein product is CASSAPGQSYSYNEQFF.

This clone appeared a single time. The chain has TRBV23-1 and TRBJ1-2; 7 bases line up with TRBD1. TRBV23-1 is reported as an ORF; its role is uncertain. Trimming cost V 2 bases and J 7 bases; bases outside gene matches: 10. The CDR3 sequence is 15 residues long. The CDR3 DNA reads TGCGCCAGCAGTCAAATCGTACAGGGGAGGTGTGGCTACACCTTC. Translation gives CASSQIVQGRCGYTF.

This chain joins TRBV10-3 and TRBJ1-6; TRBD1 matches 9 bases. With V trimmed by 8 bases and J by 0 bases, 5 bases remained unmatched. CDR1 is ENHRY, CDR2 SYGVKD, per germline. The CDR3 spans 16 residues. The CDR3 DNA follows: TGTGCCATCGGACAGGGGACTACCTCCTATAATTCACCCCTCCACTTT. It specifies CAIGQGTTSYNSPLHF.

The rearrangement links TRBV18 to TRBJ1-6; possibly TRBD1 for D (5 bases). Germline CDR1 reads KGHSH; CDR2 reads LQKENI. The V and J ends lost 3 bases and 10 bases respectively, with 22 bases between them. The CDR3 length is 17 residues. CDR3 residues: CASSPRAGMGGESPLHF. As DNA, the CDR3 is TGTGCCAGCTCACCCCGCGCCGGCATGGGAGGGGAATCACCCCTCCACTTT.

This clone has only one observation. For the CDR3, the DNA is TGTGCCAGCAGTTTACGGGGACAGTTTAGCAATCAGCCCCAGCATTTT. Amino acid sequence: CASSLRGQFSNQPQHF. The rearrangement uses TRBV27 and TRBJ1-5, with 7 bases matching TRBD1. The germline V gene encodes CDR1 MNHEY and CDR2 SMNVEV (reference sequence). Trimming took 2 bases from V and 0 from J; bases not matched to a gene: 4. CDR3 size: 16 residues.